The 16 T cell receptor beta chains below all came from one sample that was sequenced in a study of T cells after yellow fever vaccination (dated by TCRdb to about 2019). The treatment or condition label for this specimen denotes: live attenuated yellow fever vaccine strain. Receptor amplification or capture employed 5' RACE. TCRdb names Illumina HiSeq 2500 as the instrument used. TCRdb passed the public sequencing reads through fastp at Q25 and MiXCR, retaining productive beta sequences. Every distinct CDR3 protein forms one entry, paired with its most common genes and DNA. Present in this sample are about 75,000 distinct CDR3 sequences, around 7.1% of which were seen just once. Clones ranked in the top ten supply over 25% of the sample. Specimen: CD8+ T cells sorted from PBMCs, collected around 10 days after the first yellow fever vaccination. These receptors all come from a young man who received the YFV17D yellow fever vaccine.

This clonotype is classed as large. The CDR3 here is CASSLGSGGTEAFF. As DNA, the CDR3 is TGTGCCAGCAGCTTAGGGTCAGGGGGCACTGAAGCTTTCTTT. The V call is TRBV7-2, the J call TRBJ1-1, with 7 positions matching TRBD1. Per the germline V gene, CDR1 is SGHTA and CDR2 is FQGNSA. The CDR3 runs 14 residues. Trimming at V came to 1 base and at J to 4 bases, leaving 3 bases not matched to a gene.

The CDR3 DNA sequence: TGTGCCAGCAGCTTCGACAGGGGATTCACCGGGGAGCTGTTTTTT. It yields the protein CASSFDRGFTGELFF. The J gene is TRBJ2-2, the V gene TRBV7-2, with 8 bases aligning to TRBD1. The germline CDR1 and CDR2 sequences are SGHTA and FQGNSA. V dropped 3 bases and J dropped 4; count of bases not matched to a gene: 4. This CDR3 spans 15 amino acids.

This clonotype was seen ten or more times. This sequence joins TRBV3-1 and TRBJ2-3; 11 nucleotides line up with TRBD2. In germline, CDR1 is LGHDT, CDR2 YNNKEL (reference sequence). V was clipped by 0 bases and J by 2 bases; unmatched bases: 13. CDR3 size: 20 residues. The chain's CDR3 is CASSQEVGLAGGFSTDTQYF. CDR3 nucleotide sequence: TGTGCCAGCAGCCAAGAGGTGGGGCTAGCGGGGGGCTTTTCCACAGATACGCAGTATTTT.

The chain joins TRBV12-5 to TRBJ2-5, with a tentative D call TRBD2 (5 bases). CDR3 length equals 12 residues. The V gene's germline CDR1 is LGHNT and CDR2 FRNRAP. Trimming took off 5 bases at V and 4 bases at J, with 8 bases between the two ends. CDR3 bases: TGTGCTAGTGGTCCGGGGAGAGAGACCCAGTACTTC. It is translated as CASGPGRETQYF.

The chain couples TRBV9 to TRBJ2-3; 11 bases line up with TRBD2. Germline CDR1 is SGDLS and CDR2 is YYNGEE. The trim removed 4 bases at V and 6 bases at J, leaving 7 bases unmatched. The CDR3 totals 15 residues. For the CDR3, the DNA is TGTGCCAGCAGCCCTAGCGGGGGGACTATGGATACGCAGTATTTT. Residues: CASSPSGGTMDTQYF.

This clonotype was observed many times. V is TRBV5-6 and J is TRBJ2-2; no reliable D call. From germline, CDR1 is SGHDT and CDR2 YYEEEE. The CDR3 spans 13 residues. Trimming left V 6 bases short and J 9 bases short, with 15 bases between. CDR3 nucleotide sequence: TGTGCCAGCAAGGGCGTGGGGAACCGGGAGCTGTTTTTT. Its translation is CASKGVGNRELFF.

This chain links TRBV5-5 with TRBJ2-3; no clear D gene. This CDR3 is built from 15 residues. Trimming stripped 1 base from V and 2 bases from J, with 11 bases between. Germline assignment: CDR1 SGHKS and CDR2 YYEKEE (reference sequence). Here the CDR3 reads CASSLWWKNTDTQYF. CDR3 DNA sequence: TGTGCCAGCAGCTTGTGGTGGAAGAACACAGATACGCAGTATTTT.

This clonotype was seen ten or more times. The chain has TRBV7-8 and TRBJ2-3; the match to TRBD2 covers 8 bases. The CDR3 is 16 amino acids. After removal of 2 bases from V and 0 bases from J, the junction contained 4 bases not matched to a gene. Germline CDR1 and CDR2: SGHVS and FQNEAQ. CDR3 sequence: CASSLRGGGSTDTQYF. DNA of the CDR3: TGTGCCAGCAGCTTACGGGGGGGGGGCAGCACAGATACGCAGTATTTT.

This sequence joins TRBV2 and TRBJ2-3; D unclear. CDR1 is SNHLY and CDR2 is FYNNEI in the germline V gene. The CDR3 contains 10 residues. The ends were cut back, 11 bases at V and 1 base at J, with 4 bases in the middle. CDR3 in amino acids: CAVRTDTQYF. CDR3 in DNA: TGTGCCGTGCGCACAGATACGCAGTATTTT.

This clonotype was picked up a small number of times. The chain uses TRBV25-1 and TRBJ1-1; D possibly corresponds to TRBD1 (5 bases). The CDR3 loop spans 19 amino acids. Germline V gene lookup returns CDR1 MGHDK and CDR2 SYGVNS. Trimming took 3 bases from V and 0 from J, leaving 23 bases between them. CDR3 nucleotide sequence: TGTGCCAGCAGTGATTCCGAAGTGTGGGGGTTTAAAATGAACACTGAAGCTTTCTTT. It yields the protein CASSDSEVWGFKMNTEAFF.

About this clonotype: A read error may be the cause here, since a much bigger clone is one base away. CDR3 nucleotides: TGTGCCAGCAGCTTGCGGTCGCACGGATATAGCAATCAGCCCCAGCATTTT. Translation: CASSLRSHGYSNQPQHF. This sequence joins TRBV7-2 and TRBJ1-5; no definite D call. Trimming took off 3 bases at V and 0 bases at J, with 15 bases between the two ends. This CDR3 is built from 17 residues. Germline CDR1 SGHTA, CDR2 FQGNSA.

The rearrangement uses TRBV12-3 or TRBV12-4 and TRBJ2-3; 7 positions agree with TRBD1. The CDR3 sequence is 15 residues long. The trim removed 2 bases at V and 0 bases at J, leaving 2 bases unmatched. The CDR3 sequence: CASSLQGVSTDTQYF. As DNA, the CDR3 is TGTGCCAGCAGTTTACAGGGGGTTAGCACAGATACGCAGTATTTT.

This clonotype was detected many times. V usage is TRBV12-3 or TRBV12-4 and J usage is TRBJ2-1, with D perhaps TRBD1 or TRBD2 (7 bases each). Trimming removed 7 bases at V and 5 bases at J, with 15 bases between. The CDR3 consists of 14 residues. The CDR3 bases are TGTGCCAGCACTCCAGGGGGGGGGGACAATGAGCAGTTCTTC. Its translation: CASTPGGGDNEQFF.

This clonotype has only a few counts. CDR3 in DNA: TGTGCCAGGAGCCCCGGGCGACGGCACAATGAGCAGTTCTTC. Its protein is CARSPGRRHNEQFF. The gene calls are TRBV5-5 and TRBJ2-1; D gene unclear. There are 14 residues in the CDR3. V lost 8 bases and J lost 5, with 17 bases in between. Germline CDR1 SGHKS, CDR2 YYEKEE (reference sequence).

The chain uses TRBV6-1 and TRBJ2-7; 7 nucleotides agree with TRBD1. The germline V gene encodes CDR1 MNHNS and CDR2 SASEGT. The CDR3 runs to 12 residues. With V trimmed by 6 bases and J by 4 bases, 3 bases remained unmatched. The CDR3 loop is CASRQTGYEQYV. The CDR3 nucleotides are TGTGCCAGCAGACAGACAGGGTACGAGCAGTACGTC.

The chain is built from TRBV5-1 and TRBJ2-4; the D gene could be TRBD1 or TRBD2 (5 bases each). Trimming left V 1 base short and J 5 bases short, with 7 bases between. Per the germline V gene, CDR1 is SGHRS and CDR2 is YFSETQ. CDR3 size: 13 residues. The CDR3 DNA follows: TGCGCCAGCAGCTTGTTGGGGGAAAACATTCAGTACTTC. This translates into CASSLLGENIQYF.